Given below is one T cell receptor (beta chain) in context. Its antigen remains unidentified. PCR was performed using 60 Vbeta and 13 Jbeta primers. Study processing details: Later work found tens of millions of unique TCR beta chains, with roughly 11 million shared. The table came from immunoSEQ multiplex PCR; TCRdb's copy has only in-frame clones and leaves some out. V and J calls and clone size come straight from that table; D and trimming were deduced from the DNA. Seen here are some 130,000 clones, 80% observed once, and the top ten hold 4% to 4.5%. This CDR3 has 16 residues. The ends lost 4 bases at V and 1 base at J; junction bases unmatched: 4. Germline CDR1 SGHRS, CDR2 YFSETQ. This entry comes from a study of cytomegalovirus exposure and HLA in healthy donors. Study-wide results and caveats: A later analysis linked a missense DCLRE1C variant to TCR beta V- and J-gene trimming.

Input material: PBMCs. The sequence was obtained from a woman aged 40 to 50 in good health and CMV-seronegative. This chain connects TRBV5-1 to TRBJ2-3, with 12 positions matching TRBD2. For the CDR3, the DNA is TGCGCCAGCAGCCTGACTAGCGGGGGACGCACAGATACGCAGTATTTT. Translated, it gives CASSLTSGGRTDTQYF.